This TCR beta chain came from a study of human versus mouse CDR3 diversity and MHC coevolution. J gave up 5 bases and V 7 bases, and 9 bases lay outside the gene matches. The CDR3 totals 15 residues. Germline V lookup: CDR1 SGHVS, CDR2 FQNEAQ. Measured with immunoSEQ multiplex PCR; TCRdb has only the in-frame clones, and not every one. The sample includes roughly 86,000 clones, about 94% of them seen just once. The source of this sequence is a person aged 30-69 years in good health. This chain uses TRBV7-8 with TRBJ2-5; 11 positions match TRBD2. The sequenced sample consisted of naive CD4+ T cells from blood. Noted subset: CD45RO-negative CD62L-positive naive CD4 T cells. In DNA form, the CDR3 reads TGTGCCAGCAACTTCCCTACTAGCGGGAGTGAGACCCAGTACTTC. It encodes CASNFPTSGSETQYF.